This TCR beta chain emerged from a study of T cells in severe cutaneous drug reactions (dated by TCRdb to between 2018 and 2021). Describing the broader study: Between the early 2010s and the late 2010s, patients were recruited from Taiwan, Thailand and a European registry network. The study combined bulk TCR sequencing with single-cell sequencing, quantitative PCR validation, functional assays and transgenic mouse experiments. Only patients with a probable or definite SJS/TEN or DRESS diagnosis by RegiSCAR criteria were enrolled. Libraries used iRepertoire multiplex PCR; authors cited a comparison showing similar capture of abundant clonotypes across iRepertoire and 5' RACE methods with or without UMI. The Naranjo algorithm and the ALDEN drug causality algorithm were used to assign the culprit drug. Blister fluids/cells, PBMC and other biological samples were taken from patients in the acute stage or the recovery stage. Overall results and qualifications from the work: TRBV12-4 usage was strongly increased in CBZ-SJS/TEN patients, averaging approximately 30% in blister cells and roughly 5.3% in PBMC. A public TCRbeta CDR3, present at a mean of roughly 13% in all seven CBZ-SJS/TEN blister samples, was undetectable or scarce in PBMC from tolerant controls and healthy donors. Whether the public TCR generalizes to SJS/TEN caused by other drugs was noted by the authors as still needing further study.

For both bulk and single-cell sequencing, libraries were prepared with the iRepertoire multiplex PCR system using TCR subtype-specific primers. Multiplex PCR with primers aimed at the V, D and J gene regions produced the bulk TCR beta libraries. Each sample contributed roughly 100-500 ng of RNA as input for preparing the bulk TCR library. An Illumina MiSeq was used to sequence the bulk TCR beta amplicons. Regarding the original processing steps: Sample misassignments and low-quality sequencing reads were filtered out during quality control steps. CDR3 was defined as the amino acids between the V-gene Y[YFLI]C motif and the J-segment [FW]GXGT motif. The IMGT database served as the reference for assigning TRBV and TRBJ genes and CDR3 clonotypes. Per-sample TRBV expression was normalized to the mean of the same gene in PBMC from a few dozen healthy donors. Once TCRdb had reprocessed the reads, it stored one entry per CDR3 protein sequence and supplied no DNA. These V and J calls originate from TCRdb's pipeline instead of the authors' own analysis. This sample's clone table shows some 4,100 distinct CDR3 sequences. The biggest ten clones account for more than 65% of the sample.

Sequencing was performed on donors who were patients with carbamazepine-induced Stevens-Johnson syndrome or toxic epidermal necrolysis (CBZ-SJS/TEN). Peripheral blood repertoires were obtained from CBZ-SJS/TEN patients of Han Chinese (about five) and European (six) origin. To look for drug-specific clonotypes, next-generation sequencing was used to profile the T cell receptor repertoires of patients with drug-induced severe cutaneous adverse reactions. The RNA source was either peripheral blood mononuclear cells or blister cells from skin lesions. A remark on this clonotype: Its antigen has not been determined.

The CDR3 goes from the cysteine to the phenylalanine over 12 residues. DNA was not recorded. CDR1 and CDR2, per the germline V gene, are SQVTM and ANQGSEA. The sequenced sample consisted of PBMCs. This chain joins TRBV29-1 to TRBJ1-2; TCRdb indicates TRBD1, and absent DNA this call remains unverified. The clonotype originates from a human donor with Stevens-Johnson syndrome, a severe cutaneous drug reaction. CDR3 sequence: CSVERGMGGYTF.